The source of this T cell receptor (beta chain) is a study of blood T cell repertoires in COVID-19. Study processing details: From reference gene primer amplification, estimates of nucleated cell counts were derived. Assay: immunoSEQ multiplex PCR; the TCRdb copy retains only in-frame clones and omits some. Clone size and the V and J calls come from that table; the DNA yielded D and trimming. There are roughly 150,000 clones in the sample; 80% occur only once, and under 0.75% lies in the top ten. V dropped 6 bases and J dropped 1 base, with 8 bases sitting between them. There are 12 residues in the CDR3. CDR1 and CDR2 from the germline V gene are SQVTM and ANQGSEA.

This sequence joins TRBV29-1 and TRBJ2-3, with D possibly TRBD2 on 6 matching bases. The receptor was derived from a man aged 55 to 70 with acute or convalescent COVID-19. Sequencing used peripheral blood. The CDR3 DNA follows: TGCAGCGTCGGGACTGGCACAGATACGCAGTATTTT. Translation gives CSVGTGTDTQYF.